This paragraph reports one T cell receptor (beta chain). In germline, CDR1 is SGHTA, CDR2 FQGNSA. CDR3 length: 14 residues. Trimming took 7 bases from V and 3 from J; bases not matched to a gene: 8. The protocol was immunoSEQ multiplex PCR, while the TCRdb copy is restricted to in-frame clones and leaves out a portion. The data contain fewer than 60,000 clones, nearly 90% of them singletons. This entry belongs to a study of blood T cell repertoires in COVID-19. Turning to the study itself: The United States, Italy and Spain were the sources of the acute and convalescent COVID-19 samples.

Sequenced input: peripheral blood. The genes are TRBV7-2 and TRBJ2-7; 8 bases are a match to TRBD2. The TCR sequence derives from a man older than 75 with active or convalescent COVID-19. CDR3 residues: CASTSSGGDYEQYF. CDR3 nucleotide sequence: TGTGCCAGCACCTCTTCCGGGGGGGACTACGAGCAGTACTTC.